The 20 T cell receptor beta chains below all came from one sample that was sequenced in a study of blood T cells in healthy people across ages. Sample-barcoded 5' priming and a J-beta primer mix drove a second PCR of about 7 to 12 cycles. TCRdb ran MiXCR on the 5' RACE reads and lists one entry per CDR3 protein. The table lists over a million distinct CDR3 sequences, approximately 43% of them singletons. Material: blood. These receptors all stem from a young woman in good health.

This clonotype was observed a few times. The chain joins TRBV7-2 to TRBJ2-1; 7 bases agree with TRBD2. The V segment lost 1 base and the J segment 0 bases; nucleotides outside the gene matches: 3. The germline CDR1 and CDR2 sequences are SGHTA and FQGNSA. The CDR3 covers 16 residues. The CDR3 region has the DNA TGTGCCAGCAGCTTAGTACTAGCGAGCTCCTACAATGAGCAGTTCTTC. This gives the protein CASSLVLASSYNEQFF.

This chain joins TRBV27 and TRBJ2-6; D is ambiguous. Germline-derived CDR1 and CDR2 are MNHEY and SMNVEV (reference sequence). The V end was cut by 5 bases, the J end by 2 bases, with 19 bases between. The CDR3 runs 18 residues. The CDR3 DNA reads TGTGCCAGCAGTACACGGGTCCTCCCCACTGCTGGGGCCAACGTCCTGACTTTC. Encoded protein: CASSTRVLPTAGANVLTF. The full variable domain, with the rest looked up from reference TRBV27 and TRBJ2-6, is EAQVTQNPRYLITVTGKKLTVTCSQNMNHEYMSWYRQDPGLGLRQIYYSMNVEVTDKGDVPEGYKVSRKEKRNFPLILESPSPNQTSLYFCASSTRVLPTAGANVLTFGAGSRLTVL.

The J gene is TRBJ1-2, the V gene TRBV29-1; weak D call: TRBD1 (6 bases). CDR3 length equals 12 residues. Deletions cut 6 bases from V and 8 bases from J, with 16 bases between. Germline-derived CDR1 and CDR2 are SQVTM and ANQGSEA. This CDR3 is CSVAADRRGYTF. DNA for the CDR3: TGCAGCGTCGCCGCGGACAGACGGGGCTACACCTTC.

This clonotype came up a few times. The rearrangement joins TRBV5-1 to TRBJ2-7, with 9 bases identical to TRBD1. The CDR3 is 15 amino acids. V trimming: 2 bases; J trimming: 1 base; junction bases outside the gene matches: 4. The germline gives CDR1 SGHRS, CDR2 YFSETQ. CDR3 loop: CASSFTGTGSYEQYF. Written as DNA, the CDR3 is TGCGCCAGCAGCTTCACCGGGACAGGGTCCTACGAGCAGTACTTC.

The chain recombines TRBV2 with TRBJ1-5, with D possibly matching TRBD1 (6 bases). Germline V lookup: CDR1 SNHLY, CDR2 FYNNEI. V lost 5 bases, J lost 4 bases, and 15 bases lay in between. This CDR3 spans 15 amino acids. The CDR3 sequence is CASSTEGGANQPQHF. The CDR3 DNA reads as TGTGCCAGCAGTACGGAAGGGGGGGCTAATCAGCCCCAGCATTTT.

This rearrangement joins TRBV2 to TRBJ1-6; D is undetermined. The CDR3 covers 11 residues. Trimming shortened V by 2 bases and J by 8 bases, and 1 base separated the two germline ends. Germline CDR1 SNHLY, CDR2 FYNNEI. The CDR3 here is CASSEYSPLHF. CDR3 DNA: TGTGCCAGCAGTGAATATTCACCCCTCCACTTT.

This clonotype was observed once. V gene TRBV4-3 combines with J gene TRBJ2-2; the D gene could be TRBD1 or TRBD2 (5 bases each). This CDR3 region has 14 residues. Trimming took off 7 bases at V and 6 bases at J, with 15 bases between the two ends. Germline assignment: CDR1 LGHNA and CDR2 YSLEER. CDR3 DNA sequence: TGCGCCAGCAATCCAAACGGGGCTGCCGGGGAGCTGTTTTTT. This translates into CASNPNGAAGELFF.

This chain connects TRBV16 to TRBJ1-2; possible D gene TRBD1, 6 bases. V lost 6 bases and J 7 bases, leaving 27 bases between the germline ends. From germline, CDR1 is KGHSY and CDR2 FQNENV. The CDR3 length is 17 residues. CDR3 DNA: TGTGCCAGCAGTCTCTGGTGGACGGGACAAGGCTTCCGTGGCTACACCTTC. This encodes CASSLWWTGQGFRGYTF.

This chain uses TRBV4-3 with TRBJ2-2; D is unresolved. The germline V gene encodes CDR1 LGHNA and CDR2 YSLEER. Trimming took 0 bases from V and 5 from J, leaving 10 bases between them. The CDR3 length is 15 residues. Here the CDR3 DNA reads TGCGCCAGCAGCCAAGACAGACCCCGAACCGGGGAGCTGTTTTTT. Translated: CASSQDRPRTGELFF.

V usage is TRBV14 and J usage is TRBJ2-5; D might be TRBD1 or TRBD2, each matching 5 bases. CDR3 length: 16 residues. The V and J ends lost 3 bases and 1 base respectively, with 15 bases between them. In germline, CDR1 is SGHDN, CDR2 FVKESK. CDR3: CASSQRGPILQETQYF. The CDR3 nucleotides are TGTGCCAGCAGCCAGAGGGGACCGATCCTCCAAGAGACCCAGTACTTC.

In its sample, this clonotype was seen a few times. The rearrangement links TRBV5-1 to TRBJ2-1, with TRBD2 identical over 8 bases. Germline trimming cut 3 bases from V and 3 bases from J; bases unmatched to any gene: 11. Looked up from germline, CDR1 is SGHRS and CDR2 is YFSETQ. CDR3 length: 17 amino acids. CDR3 nucleotides: TGCGCCAGCAGCTGGGGGTTGGCGGGGGGCCTCTACAATGAGCAGTTCTTC. Translated, it gives CASSWGLAGGLYNEQFF.

Here the CDR3 reads CASSFTIHYEQYF. In DNA form, the CDR3 reads TGTGCCAGCAGTTTCACAATCCACTACGAGCAGTACTTC. J is TRBJ2-7 and V is TRBV12-3 or TRBV12-4, with no clear D. V was cut by 3 bases and J by 3 bases, with 9 bases left in between. The CDR3 length is 13 residues.

The chain combines TRBV6-2 or TRBV6-3 with TRBJ1-5, with a possible D match to TRBD1 (5 bases). Germline CDR1 MNHEY, CDR2 SVGEGT. V lost 6 bases to trimming and J lost 3 bases, with 15 bases between them. The CDR3 runs to 15 residues. CDR3 residues: CASSQRGRDNQPQHF. DNA for the CDR3: TGTGCCAGCAGCCAACGGGGCAGGGACAATCAGCCCCAGCATTTT.

The chain joins TRBV4-2 to TRBJ2-7; 11 nucleotides agree with TRBD2. V shed 2 bases and J 7 bases; nucleotides not matched to a gene: 10. This CDR3 spans 16 amino acids. CDR1 LGHNA and CDR2 YNFKEQ come from the germline V gene. CDR3 loop: CASSQISGRAYNEQYF. The CDR3 DNA is TGTGCCAGCAGCCAAATTAGCGGGAGGGCCTACAATGAGCAGTACTTC.

The gene calls are TRBV10-3 and TRBJ2-1; D unclear. CDR3 length: 15 amino acids. Germline V gene data show CDR1 as ENHRY and CDR2 as SYGVKD. With 4 bases removed from V and 5 bases from J, the gap between germline ends came to 15 bases. The CDR3, as DNA: TGTGCCATCAGTGTGGGCTCCCTCGGCCACAATGAGCAGTTCTTC. It yields the protein CAISVGSLGHNEQFF.

The V call is TRBV20-1, the J call TRBJ2-7; 13 nucleotides align to TRBD2. The V gene's germline CDR1 is DFQATT and CDR2 SNEGSKA (reference sequence). J lost 3 bases, V lost 3 bases, and 8 bases had no gene match. The length of the CDR3 is 16 residues. The CDR3 nucleotides read TGCAGTGCTAGCGGACTAGCGGGAGAAACTTTCTACGAGCAGTACTTC. This codes for CSASGLAGETFYEQYF.

The chain is built from TRBV6-2 or TRBV6-3 and TRBJ2-3; 8 positions match TRBD2. The CDR3 is 14 residues long. With 2 bases clipped from V and 4 bases from J, the junction kept 2 bases outside the gene matches. Looked up from germline, CDR1 is MNHEY and CDR2 is SVGEGT. The CDR3 DNA reads TGTGCCAGCAGTTACGGCGGGAGGTCAGATACGCAGTATTTT. This translates into CASSYGGRSDTQYF.

The CDR3 region is CAWRRVSRDLIGGEQYF. For the CDR3, the DNA is TGTGCCTGGAGGAGGGTTTCACGAGACCTAATCGGCGGTGAGCAGTACTTC. The chain couples TRBV30 to TRBJ2-5; D perhaps matches TRBD2 (5 bases). This CDR3 has 17 amino acids. Per the germline V gene, CDR1 is GTSNPN and CDR2 is SVGIG (reference sequence). Deletions cut 3 bases from V and 11 bases from J, with 31 bases between.

Comment on this clonotype: This sequence may be a read error, since a much larger clone differs from it by one base. The chain has TRBV12-3 or TRBV12-4 and TRBJ2-3; perhaps D is TRBD1 or TRBD2 (5 bases each). V dropped 5 bases and J dropped 4 bases, with 19 bases sitting between them. CDR3 size: 16 residues. The CDR3 DNA sequence: TGTGCCAGCAGTGCTAGTGGGGGATTCCTCGCAGATACGCAGTATTTT. Encoded protein: CASSASGGFLADTQYF.

This chain connects TRBV10-3 to TRBJ2-7; 7 bases fit TRBD2. The ends lost 10 bases at V and 3 bases at J; junction bases unmatched: 12. The germline V gene encodes CDR1 ENHRY and CDR2 SYGVKD. This CDR3 spans 14 amino acids. The CDR3 loop reads CASADASGNYEQYF. DNA for the CDR3: TGTGCCAGCGCTGACGCTAGCGGTAACTACGAGCAGTACTTC.